This is a list of T cell receptor beta chains from one sample in a study of T-cell reconstitution after alpha-beta-depleted transplantation in children. TCRdb ran MiXCR on the PCR reads and lists one entry per CDR3 protein. The sample has fewer than 700,000 distinct CDR3 sequences, 23% seen once. The sequencing used PBMCs, mostly from graft donor cells, collected 360 days after TCRalphabeta/CD19-depleted stem cell transplant. The receptors were gathered from a boy younger than two who had a stem cell transplant for acute myeloid leukemia, so the T cells may come from the graft donor. The CDR3 runs from the conserved cysteine through the conserved F or W. D genes are given only for firm matches. Only some rows state a clone size, as once, few, many or a class for expanded clones.

TRBV12-3/TRBV12-4	NA	NA	TRBJ2-7	TGTGCCAGCAGTTTAAGGGACGTCTTCCCCTACGAGCAGTACTTC	CASSLRDVFPYEQYF
TRBV7-2	NA	NA	TRBJ2-3	TGTGCCAGCAGCTTTCAATTCCTAAGAGGGACAGATACGCAGTATTTT	CASSFQFLRGTDTQYF
TRBV5-1	TRBD1	NA	TRBJ2-3	TGCGCCAGCAGCTTGATACAGGGGGTAGATACGCAGTATTTT	CASSLIQGVDTQYF
TRBV29-1	NA	many	TRBJ2-7	TGCAGCGTTGTTCTGAACTCCTACGAGCAGTACTTC	CSVVLNSYEQYF
TRBV12-3/TRBV12-4	NA	few	TRBJ2-7	TGTGCCAGCAGGACGGGACCAAGGGTGCAGTACTTC	CASRTGPRVQYF
TRBV20-1	NA	NA	TRBJ1-5	TGCAGTGCTAGAGGCTCGGGCCATAGCAATCAGCCCCAGCATTTT	CSARGSGHSNQPQHF
TRBV9	TRBD2	few	TRBJ2-1	TGTGCCAGCAGCGTAGAAGCGGGGGGTGAAGATGAGCAGTTCTTC	CASSVEAGGEDEQFF
TRBV7-2	NA	few	TRBJ2-3	TGTGCCAGCATGGCTGGCGTTAGCACAGATACGCAGTATTTT	CASMAGVSTDTQYF
TRBV30	NA	many	TRBJ2-2	TGTGCCTGGTATCTAGGGGTGAACACCGGGGAGCTGTTTTTT	CAWYLGVNTGELFF
TRBV7-8	TRBD2	NA	TRBJ2-3	TGTGCCAGCAGCGCAAAGGGACTAGTAATAGATACGCAGTATTTT	CASSAKGLVIDTQYF
TRBV10-3	TRBD1	few	TRBJ2-3	TGTGCCATCAGTGGGCCGGGACAGGGGGCGTCAGATACGCAGTATTTT	CAISGPGQGASDTQYF
TRBV11-3	NA	few	TRBJ2-1	TGTGCCAGCAGCTTAGGCCAAGGAGAGCAGTTCTTC	CASSLGQGEQFF
TRBV6-1	TRBD1	NA	TRBJ2-3	TGTGCCACCTCCCCGGGGACAGGGGGCATAGATACGCAGTATTTT	CATSPGTGGIDTQYF
TRBV12-3/TRBV12-4	TRBD2	few	TRBJ2-2	TGTGCCAGCAGTTATTGGACTAGCGGGGGGGCGGTCACCGGGGAGCTGTTTTTT	CASSYWTSGGAVTGELFF
TRBV6-1	NA	few	TRBJ2-3	TGTGCCAGCAGTGAGAATGCGGGGGATACGCAGTATTTT	CASSENAGDTQYF
TRBV24-1	NA	many	TRBJ2-2	TGTGCCACCAGTGATTCCGGCCCAGGGCGGAACACCGGGGAGCTGTTTTTT	CATSDSGPGRNTGELFF
TRBV6-5	NA	many	TRBJ2-3	TGTGCCAGCAGTTACTCTTTTAGGGCGGGGGCGCGAGATACGCAGTATTTT	CASSYSFRAGARDTQYF
TRBV6-5	NA	few	TRBJ2-5	TGTGCCAGCAGTTACCTTTTCGGGGCTGGAGAGACCCAGTACTTC	CASSYLFGAGETQYF
TRBV3-1	NA	few	TRBJ1-2	TGTGCCAGCAGCCAAGCGGTCGGGGACTATGGCTACACCTTC	CASSQAVGDYGYTF
TRBV7-9	NA	many	TRBJ1-1	TGTGCCAGCAGCTCTCGGACACCCATGAACACTGAAGCTTTCTTT	CASSSRTPMNTEAFF
TRBV3-1	NA	NA	TRBJ2-5	TGTGCCAGCAGCCAAGATGAGACCCAGTACTTC	CASSQDETQYF
TRBV12-3/TRBV12-4	NA	many	TRBJ2-1	TGTGCCAGCAGTGGTAGCCGGAAGAGGTACAATGAGCAGTTCTTC	CASSGSRKRYNEQFF
TRBV20-1	NA	many	TRBJ1-1	TGCAGTTCCCTGGGGGGGGGCGGGACTGAAGCTTTCTTT	CSSLGGGGTEAFF
TRBV6-5	NA	NA	TRBJ2-3	TGTGCCAGCAGTTACTCGCGGCTACCCGATTACACAGATACGCAGTATTTT	CASSYSRLPDYTDTQYF
TRBV6-2/TRBV6-3	NA	many	TRBJ2-2	TGTGCCAGCAGTCTAATGGCCAGCCTGAACACCGGGGAGCTGTTTTTT	CASSLMASLNTGELFF
TRBV12-3/TRBV12-4	NA	few	TRBJ2-5	TGTGCCAGCAGTGCAGAAGGGACCCAGTACTTC	CASSAEGTQYF
TRBV4-3	TRBD1	NA	TRBJ2-1	TGCGCCAGCAGCCAAGATTGGGCAGGGGGCAATCGGAATGAGCAGTTCTTC	CASSQDWAGGNRNEQFF
TRBV29-1	NA	NA	TRBJ2-1	TGCAGCGTTGAAGGGTACAATGAGCAGTTCTTC	CSVEGYNEQFF
TRBV7-8	TRBD1	NA	TRBJ2-6	TGTGCCAGCAGCTTAACGGGACAGGGCTCTGGGGCCAACGTCCTGACTTTC	CASSLTGQGSGANVLTF
TRBV10-3	NA	many	TRBJ1-5	TGTGCCATCAGTCCAGGGGATAGCAATCAGCCCCAGCATTTT	CAISPGDSNQPQHF
TRBV21-1	NA	few	TRBJ2-5	TGTGCCAGCAGCAAAGTTAGCAGCAAAGAGACCCAGTACTTC	CASSKVSSKETQYF
TRBV6-1	NA	many	TRBJ1-6	TGTGCCAGTGGGCTTGGACAAACTAATTCACCCCTCCACTTT	CASGLGQTNSPLHF
TRBV7-2	NA	NA	TRBJ2-5	TGTGCCAGCAGCGACCCTCAAGGGGTCCAAGAGACCCAGTACTTC	CASSDPQGVQETQYF
TRBV4-2	NA	few	TRBJ1-4	TGTGCCAGCAGCCAAGGACAGAAAGGACCTAATGAAAAAGGAAAACTGTTTTTT	CASSQGQKGPNEKGKLFF
TRBV20-1	NA	NA	TRBJ2-7	TGCAGTGCCCCCACAGGGAACTTCGACGAGCAGTACTTC	CSAPTGNFDEQYF
TRBV12-3/TRBV12-4	NA	many	TRBJ2-7	TGTGCCAGCAGCACTAGAAACCCCTACGAGCAGTACTTC	CASSTRNPYEQYF
TRBV25-1	TRBD1	few	TRBJ1-5	TGTGCCAGCAGTGTTGGAGGGACAGGGTTTGGCAATCAGCCCCAGCATTTT	CASSVGGTGFGNQPQHF
TRBV19	TRBD1	many	TRBJ2-7	TGTGCCAGTAGCAAACGGGGGGACAGGGTAAATGACGAGCAGTACTTC	CASSKRGDRVNDEQYF
TRBV6-1	NA	many	TRBJ1-5	TGTGCCAGCAGTCCCGGGACGTATACTTATAGCAATCAGCCCCAGCATTTT	CASSPGTYTYSNQPQHF
TRBV12-3/TRBV12-4	NA	few	TRBJ2-7	TGTGCCAGCAGTTTAAAAGAGGGTTCCAGTTACGAGCAGTACTTC	CASSLKEGSSYEQYF